This T cell receptor (beta chain) was obtained from a study of control samples from healthy donors and cancer patients. This clone was seen a single time. The V gene's germline CDR1 is SNHLY and CDR2 FYNNEI. Deletions cut 4 bases from V and 6 bases from J, with 12 bases between. This CDR3 region has 14 residues. TCRdb keeps only in-frame clones here, not all; method: immunoSEQ multiplex PCR. There are 75,000 to 95,000 clones in the sample; approximately 88% occur only once, and about 10% lies in the top ten. The chain combines TRBV2 with TRBJ2-2, with a possible D match to TRBD2 (6 bases). Input material: PBMCs. The receptor's source is a woman aged 50 to 60 with colorectal cancer. CDR3 protein: CASSVASDAGELFF. The CDR3 DNA reads TGTGCCAGCAGTGTAGCTAGCGACGCCGGGGAGCTGTTTTTT.